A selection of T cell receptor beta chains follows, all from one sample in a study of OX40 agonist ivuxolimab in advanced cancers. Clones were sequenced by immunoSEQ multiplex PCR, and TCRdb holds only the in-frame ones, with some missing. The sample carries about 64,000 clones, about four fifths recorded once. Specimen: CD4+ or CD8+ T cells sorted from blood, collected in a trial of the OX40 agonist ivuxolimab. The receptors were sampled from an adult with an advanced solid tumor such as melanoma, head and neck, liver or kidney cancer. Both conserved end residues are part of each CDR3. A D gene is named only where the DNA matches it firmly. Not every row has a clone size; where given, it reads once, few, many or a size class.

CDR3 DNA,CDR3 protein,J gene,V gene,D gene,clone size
TGTGCCAGCTCACCACCCCGGGACGTCTACGAGCAGTACTTC,CASSPPRDVYEQYF,TRBJ2-7,TRBV18,-,-
TGTGCCAGCAGTTACCCCCAGGGTGAGGGGGGAAGTATTCAGTACTTC,CASSYPQGEGGSIQYF,TRBJ2-4,TRBV6-6,-,-
TGTGCCAGCTCACCAGCGGGAGGCGTCTACGAGCAGTACTTC,CASSPAGGVYEQYF,TRBJ2-7,TRBV18,TRBD2,-
TGTGCCAGCAGTTTATTCGGGACAGGGGGCACTGGCTACACCTTC,CASSLFGTGGTGYTF,TRBJ1-2,TRBV27,TRBD1,-
TGTGCCAGCAAGGCTAGTCTGACCTACGAGCAGTACTTC,CASKASLTYEQYF,TRBJ2-7,TRBV2,-,-
TGTGCCAGCCGTAGACAGGGGGCGAACACTGAAGCTTTCTTT,CASRRQGANTEAFF,TRBJ1-1,TRBV28,TRBD1,-
TGTGCCAGCAAGGAATTCTGGGGGACTTCCACCGGGGAGCTGTTTTTT,CASKEFWGTSTGELFF,TRBJ2-2,TRBV27,-,-
TGTGCCATCAGTCCGGGACAGGGGGCAAGCACCTTC,CAISPGQGASTF,TRBJ1-2,TRBV10-3,TRBD1,-
TGTGCCAGCAGCGTAGCTGGGGGGTTCTACGAGCAGTACTTC,CASSVAGGFYEQYF,TRBJ2-7,TRBV9,-,few
TGTGCCAGCAGCAAACAGGGAGGGAACACTGAAGCTTTCTTT,CASSKQGGNTEAFF,TRBJ1-1,TRBV6-6,-,-
TGTGCCAGCAGTTCTCGCGGGGGCAGGACCCTTAACGAGCAGTACTTC,CASSSRGGRTLNEQYF,TRBJ2-7,TRBV2,-,-
TGCGCCAGCAGTGAGGGGGCTACAGAGACCCAGTACTTC,CASSEGATETQYF,TRBJ2-5,TRBV5-1,TRBD1,-
TGTGCCAGCAGTCTAGCGCGACAGGGAATCGGGGAGCTGTTTTTT,CASSLARQGIGELFF,TRBJ2-2,TRBV7-9,-,-
TGCGCCAGCAGCCAAGACGACTTGCTTACTAGCGAGCAGTACTTC,CASSQDDLLTSEQYF,TRBJ2-7,TRBV4-1,-,-
TGTGCCAGTACCGGAGAGCGGGGCGGGAGCGGCACCGGGGAGCTGTTTTTT,CASTGERGGSGTGELFF,TRBJ2-2,TRBV19,TRBD2,few
TGTGCCACCAGCAGAGGGGACAGGGCCGGGGAGCTGTTTTTT,CATSRGDRAGELFF,TRBJ2-2,TRBV15,TRBD1,-
TGTGCCAGCAGTTTCGTGTCAGGGACAGATGAGCAGTTCTTC,CASSFVSGTDEQFF,TRBJ2-1,TRBV28,TRBD1,-
TGTGCCAGTAGAAGGCAGGGGGTGCGAATGGGCAATCAGCCCCAGCATTTT,CASRRQGVRMGNQPQHF,TRBJ1-5,TRBV19,TRBD1,-
TGTGCCTCCAGGGGGTGGGCGTGGGAGCAGTACTTC,CASRGWAWEQYF,TRBJ2-7,TRBV6-5,TRBD1,-
TGTGCCAGCAGCCAACTAGGGACTTATAATCAGCCCCAGCATTTT,CASSQLGTYNQPQHF,TRBJ1-5,TRBV7-2,-,-
TGTGCCAGCAGCCTCGCCGGGAACTATGGCTACACCTTC,CASSLAGNYGYTF,TRBJ1-2,TRBV5-4,-,once
TGTGCCAGCAGCCAGGAGGTTGAGCAGTTCTTC,CASSQEVEQFF,TRBJ2-1,TRBV2,-,-
TGTGCCAGCAGCTTACGAGGCGGGGGCTCCTACAATGAGCAGTTCTTC,CASSLRGGGSYNEQFF,TRBJ2-1,TRBV7-2,TRBD2,-
TGTGCCATCAGTGAACGACAGGGGAACTACAATGAGCAGTTCTTC,CAISERQGNYNEQFF,TRBJ2-1,TRBV10-3,TRBD1,-
TGTGCCAGCAGCCAATTCGACACAGGGACGCAAGAGACCCAGTACTTC,CASSQFDTGTQETQYF,TRBJ2-5,TRBV4-2,-,-